Sequencing of this T cell receptor beta chain was carried out in a study of memory CD8 T cells in hepatitis C reinfection. Study in general: Late or post reinfection samples were taken 12 to 24 weeks after detection.

The V end was cut by 2 bases, the J end by 7 bases, with 15 bases between. The CDR3 runs 14 residues. Germline V CDR1 and CDR2: SNHLY, FYNNEI. Generated by immunoSEQ multiplex PCR, the TCRdb table keeps only in-frame clones and is missing some. The repertoire has tens of thousands of clones, roughly 89% of them found once; the top ten carry 0.72%. Specified time point: late/post reinfection, 12 to 24 weeks after detection. The sorted cells went straight to TCR sequencing with no prior in vitro expansion. V gene TRBV2 combines with J gene TRBJ2-7; D might be TRBD1 (6 bases). Material for sequencing was naive CD8+ T cells sorted from blood. This clonotype was sampled from a young man with hepatitis C virus infection. CDR3 amino acids: CASSERPGVGEQYF. The CDR3 nucleotides are TGTGCCAGCAGTGAAAGGCCAGGGGTCGGGGAGCAGTACTTC.